This TCR beta chain was captured by sequencing in a study of T cells in localized non-small cell lung cancer. Findings and limits, study-wide: Without multi-region sequencing, intratumor heterogeneity could not be excluded. Within adjacent lung there appeared a median approximately 62 of the top 100 tumor clones. An association was observed between higher blood T cell density and longer overall survival. Uninvolved adjacent lung had more T cell clonality than any other tissue, topping tumor.

Clones were read by immunoSEQ multiplex PCR, and TCRdb kept only the in-frame ones, dropping some. The sample lists approximately 150,000 clones; more than 70% were seen once. There are 16 residues in the CDR3. Trimming at V came to 3 bases and at J to 7 bases, leaving 4 bases not matched to a gene. CDR1 is SGHVS, CDR2 FNYEAQ, per germline. As to this clone: Antigen unknown. Other DNA sequences from this sample encode an identical CDR3 as well.

The material sequenced was peripheral blood, taken before any cancer treatment. V gene TRBV7-6 combines with J gene TRBJ2-1, with TRBD2 identical over 15 bases. This clonotype was sampled from a female donor aged 60 or older with stage I lung adenocarcinoma. CDR3 DNA sequence: TGTGCCAGCAGCTTGGGGGGACTAGCGGGAGGAAATGAGCAGTTCTTC. Its translation is CASSLGGLAGGNEQFF.